The 26 T cell receptor beta chains given below trace back to one sample, sequenced in a study of regulatory T cells in long-lasting Graves disease (dated by TCRdb to the early 2020s). Preparation of the library involved multiplex PCR. Sequenced using an Illumina HiSeq 4000. iRepertoire HTBI primers and Arm-PCR amplification of CDR3 regions were used to construct TCR beta libraries. TCRdb handled the public reads itself, with Q25 trimming in fastp and clone calling in MiXCR, and kept productive beta chains. Entries are consolidated by CDR3 protein sequence, retaining the most common genes and DNA. This sample lists 300,000 to 450,000 distinct CDR3 sequences; 15% to 19% were detected once. The top ten clonotypes cover 20% to 25% of the sample. The label giving this sample's time point can be read as: newly diagnosed GD, antithyroid drugs for less than 3 months. RNA was extracted from PBMCs in TRIzol for both TCR sequencing and RNA sequencing.

Sequencing used peripheral blood mononuclear cells (PBMCs), obtained at new diagnosis, from a patient treated with antithyroid drugs. These receptors were taken from a female donor with Graves disease.

This clonotype was detected once. It differs at one base from a far larger clone, so likely a read error. J is TRBJ2-7 and V is TRBV11-3; TRBD1 matches 7 bases. Germline-derived CDR1 and CDR2 are SGHNT and YENEEA. There are 12 residues in the CDR3. Germline trimming cut 7 bases from V and 3 bases from J; bases unmatched to any gene: 3. The CDR3 spells CASNRDSYEQYF. Written as DNA, the CDR3 is TGTGCCAGCAACCGGGACAGCTACGAGCAGTACTTC.

This clonotype has a count of ten or more. The CDR3 loop reads CAGGLAGSTDTQYF. The CDR3 nucleotides are TGCGCCGGGGGGCTAGCGGGGTCCACAGATACGCAGTATTTT. This chain uses TRBV10-2 with TRBJ2-3, with TRBD2 identical over 9 bases. The CDR3 consists of 14 residues. The J segment lost 2 bases and the V segment lost 11 bases, leaving 8 bases of the junction unmatched. Looked up from germline, CDR1 is WSHSY and CDR2 is SAAADI.

The rearrangement uses TRBV28 and TRBJ2-7; 8 positions agree with TRBD2. V lost 5 bases and J lost 4; bases outside the gene matches: 10. This CDR3 contains 15 residues. Germline assignment: CDR1 MDHEN and CDR2 SYDVKM. The DNA of the CDR3 is TGTGCCAGCAGTCCCGCTCTAGCGGGTACATACGAGCAGTACTTC. Residues: CASSPALAGTYEQYF.

This clonotype was found many times. V and J are TRBV12-5 and TRBJ2-1; TRBD2 matches 13 bases. This CDR3 contains 16 residues. Trimming cost V 0 bases and J 9 bases; bases outside gene matches: 5. CDR1 is LGHNT and CDR2 is FRNRAP in the germline V gene. The CDR3 loop reads CASGLVGLAGVFEQFF. CDR3 DNA: TGTGCTAGTGGTTTGGTAGGACTAGCGGGAGTATTTGAGCAGTTCTTC.

CDR3 sequence reads: CASSFAGAEAFF. The CDR3 region has the DNA TGTGCCAGCAGCTTTGCGGGGGCTGAAGCTTTCTTT. The chain uses TRBV7-9 and TRBJ1-1; a weak D match, TRBD1 (5 bases). There are 12 residues in the CDR3. Trimming removed 3 bases at V and 6 bases at J, with 8 bases between. Germline V gene data show CDR1 as SEHNR and CDR2 as FQNEAQ (reference sequence).

This clonotype was seen repeatedly, ten times or more. V and J are TRBV7-7 and TRBJ2-3, with 14 bases matching TRBD2. The CDR3 covers 17 residues. Trimming took 5 bases from V and 0 from J; bases not matched to a gene: 4. The V gene's germline CDR1 is SSHAT and CDR2 FNYEAQ (reference sequence). CDR3 in amino acids: CASSPGLAGASTDTQYF. The CDR3 DNA reads TGTGCCAGCAGCCCGGGACTAGCGGGGGCCAGCACAGATACGCAGTATTTT. Complete variable domain (other parts from reference TRBV7-7 and TRBJ2-3): GAGVSQSPRYKVTKRGQDVTLRCDPISSHATLYWYQQALGQGPEFLTYFNYEAQPDKSGLPSDRFSAERPEGSISTLTIQRTEQRDSAMYRCASSPGLAGASTDTQYFGPGTRLTVL.

The sample holds many counts of this clonotype. This sequence joins TRBV29-1 and TRBJ1-3; 11 bases line up with TRBD1. The length of the CDR3 is 16 residues. Germline CDR1 and CDR2: SQVTM and ANQGSEA. The CDR3 DNA reads TGCAGTTCCCAACCGGGACAGGGGGTCCCGGGAAACACCATATATTTT. It is translated as CSSQPGQGVPGNTIYF.

This clonotype was seen ten or more times. This rearrangement joins TRBV27 to TRBJ1-3; D might be TRBD1 (5 bases). CDR1 is MNHEY, CDR2 SMNVEV, per germline (reference sequence). Trimming stripped 6 bases from V and 4 bases from J, with 10 bases between. This CDR3 is built from 13 residues. In nucleotides, the CDR3 is TGTGCCAGCAGCCGGGACTCAGGAAACACCATATATTTT. Its translation is CASSRDSGNTIYF.

This clonotype was observed at least ten times. The chain combines TRBV20-1 with TRBJ2-3; TRBD2 might be the D (6 bases). There are 17 residues in the CDR3. The germline V and J ends were trimmed by 6 bases and 3 bases, with 25 bases remaining between them. Germline CDR1 reads DFQATT; CDR2 reads SNEGSKA (reference sequence). The CDR3 spells CSAESGSTRVVTDTQYF. DNA for the CDR3: TGCAGTGCCGAGTCCGGTTCGACTAGAGTCGTGACAGATACGCAGTATTTT.

This clonotype showed up many times. CDR3 in DNA: TGTGCCTGGAGGCCCACGTTCTACGAGCAGTACTTC. The encoded protein is CAWRPTFYEQYF. The V and J genes are TRBV30 and TRBJ2-7; unclear D gene. V lost 3 bases and J 3 bases, leaving 9 bases between the germline ends. This CDR3 is 12 amino acids long. CDR1 is GTSNPN, CDR2 SVGIG, per germline (reference sequence). The whole variable domain, remainder taken from reference TRBV30 and TRBJ2-7, is SQTIHQWPATLVQPVGSPLSLECTVEGTSNPNLYWYRQAAGRGLQLLFYSVGIGQISSEVPQNLSASRPQDRQFILSSKKLLLSDSGFYLCAWRPTFYEQYFGPGTRLTVT.

Only a few counts were recorded for this clonotype. The gene calls are TRBV5-1 and TRBJ1-1, with TRBD1 matching over 12 bases. Germline V lookup: CDR1 SGHRS, CDR2 YFSETQ. The CDR3 runs to 15 residues. The V segment lost 5 bases and the J segment 4 bases; nucleotides outside the gene matches: 6. CDR3 sequence reads: CASRGGQGAVTEAFF. The CDR3 nucleotides are TGCGCCAGCAGAGGGGGACAGGGGGCTGTCACTGAAGCTTTCTTT. The full variable domain, rest sourced from reference TRBV5-1 and TRBJ1-1, is KAGVTQTPRYLIKTRGQQVTLSCSPISGHRSVSWYQQTPGQGLQFLFEYFSETQRNKGNFPGRFSGRQFSNSRSEMNVSTLELGDSALYLCASRGGQGAVTEAFFGQGTRLTVV.

In this sample, this clonotype turned up a few times. Written as DNA, the CDR3 is TGCGCCAGCAGCCAATCTAGCGGGAGGTCGCACAATGAGCAGTTCTTC. Translated: CASSQSSGRSHNEQFF. The gene calls are TRBV4-3 and TRBJ2-1; the match to TRBD2 covers 11 bases. This CDR3 is 16 amino acids long. Germline loops: CDR1 LGHNA, CDR2 YSLEER. Germline trimming cut 2 bases from V and 5 bases from J; bases unmatched to any gene: 5.

This clonotype was observed a few times. CDR3 residues: CAARDGTEAFF. The CDR3 coding sequence is TGTGCGGCCAGGGATGGCACTGAAGCTTTCTTT. The chain couples TRBV12-3 or TRBV12-4 to TRBJ1-1; the D gene is possibly TRBD1 (5 bases). The CDR3 is made up of 11 amino acids.

Many counts were recorded for this clonotype. CDR3 sequence (DNA): TGTGCCAGCAGCACCGGGACAGCTTACACTGAAGCTTTCTTT. It specifies CASSTGTAYTEAFF. The chain combines TRBV2 with TRBJ1-1; 7 bases map to TRBD1. Germline values: CDR1 SNHLY, CDR2 FYNNEI. This CDR3 is built from 14 residues. The trim removed 6 bases at V and 3 bases at J, leaving 7 bases unmatched.

In its sample, this clonotype was seen many times. The genes are TRBV6-1 and TRBJ2-7; TRBD1 matches at 9 bases. J gave up 2 bases and V 2 bases, and 4 bases lay outside the gene matches. The CDR3 totals 15 residues. From germline, CDR1 is MNHNS and CDR2 SASEGT. The CDR3 region has the DNA TGTGCCAGCAGTGAACCGGGACAGGGAACCTACGAGCAGTACTTC. This gives the protein CASSEPGQGTYEQYF.

The chain is built from TRBV6-1 and TRBJ2-3; D is tentatively TRBD1 or TRBD2 (7 bases each). The CDR3 spans 15 residues. Germline CDR1 is MNHNS and CDR2 is SASEGT. V lost 0 bases to trimming and J lost 5 bases, with 12 bases between them. The CDR3 DNA reads as TGTGCCAGCAGTGAAGCGACAGGGAGGGGAGATACGCAGTATTTT. Translating gives CASSEATGRGDTQYF.

This clonotype was counted at least ten times. V usage is TRBV29-1 and J usage is TRBJ2-3; maybe TRBD1 (5 bases). This CDR3 is 15 amino acids long. The germline V gene has CDR1 SQVTM and CDR2 ANQGSEA. With 1 base removed from V and 4 bases from J, the gap between germline ends came to 15 bases. The CDR3 reads CSVEGGRRVADTQYF. The DNA of the CDR3 is TGCAGCGTTGAAGGAGGTCGCAGGGTGGCAGATACGCAGTATTTT.

This clonotype was seen ten or more times. The V call is TRBV20-1, the J call TRBJ2-5; D uncertain. In germline, CDR1 is DFQATT, CDR2 SNEGSKA (reference sequence). The CDR3 has 16 amino acids. V was clipped by 5 bases and J by 5 bases, with 24 bases between them. CDR3 loop: CSAPNNPIRIDETQYF. In DNA form, the CDR3 reads TGCAGTGCTCCCAACAACCCGATCAGGATCGATGAGACCCAGTACTTC.

This clonotype was observed a handful of times. This chain connects TRBV19 to TRBJ2-3; D unresolved. Trimming left V 7 bases short and J 4 bases short, with 12 bases between. This CDR3 is 13 amino acids long. The germline gives CDR1 LNHDA, CDR2 SQIVND (reference sequence). CDR3: CASKEVLSDTQYF. CDR3 DNA sequence: TGTGCCAGTAAAGAGGTGCTTTCAGATACGCAGTATTTT.

This clonotype was counted at least ten times. The V and J genes are TRBV29-1 and TRBJ2-2, with 7 bases fitting TRBD1. The CDR3 runs 14 residues. Trimming cost V 3 bases and J 2 bases; bases outside gene matches: 3. Germline V gene data show CDR1 as SQVTM and CDR2 as ANQGSEA. CDR3 nucleotide sequence: TGCAGCGTTGAGCGAGGGGGCAACACCGGGGAGCTGTTTTTT. Translated: CSVERGGNTGELFF.

Worth noting for this clonotype: The missing conserved phenylalanine or tryptophan at the end of this CDR3 makes a read error likely. The V call is TRBV27, the J call TRBJ2-1; D not resolved. There are 12 residues in the CDR3. Germline CDR1 and CDR2: MNHEY and SMNVEV (reference sequence). The ends were cut back, 2 bases at V and 7 bases at J, with 6 bases in the middle. The CDR3 is CASSLGRNEQFL. The CDR3, as DNA: TGTGCCAGCAGTTTAGGTCGGAATGAGCAGTTCCTC.

The table lists this clonotype with a few counts. The rearrangement links TRBV18 to TRBJ2-5; D is unclear. The germline CDR1 and CDR2 sequences are KGHSH and LQKENI. CDR3 size: 14 residues. V dropped 0 bases and J dropped 2 bases, with 7 bases sitting between them. The CDR3 coding sequence is TGTGCCAGCTCACCACCTTCCAGACAAGAGACCCAGTACTTC. It specifies CASSPPSRQETQYF.

In this sample, this clonotype turned up many times. The chain recombines TRBV5-1 with TRBJ2-5; D possibly corresponds to TRBD2 (6 bases). The CDR3 consists of 15 residues. The ends were cut back, 4 bases at V and 3 bases at J, with 16 bases in the middle. Germline V gene lookup returns CDR1 SGHRS and CDR2 YFSETQ. CDR3 in amino acids: CASSPGPGSEETQYF. The CDR3 DNA reads as TGCGCCAGCAGCCCTGGCCCCGGGAGTGAAGAGACCCAGTACTTC.

There are many counts of this clonotype. The chain is built from TRBV3-1 and TRBJ2-1; 7 bases are shared with TRBD2. The CDR3 has 16 residues. J was trimmed by 8 bases and V by 0 bases; bases with no gene match: 10. Per germline, CDR1 LGHDT and CDR2 YNNKEL (reference sequence). The CDR3 DNA sequence: TGTGCCAGCAGCCAAGATAGTAGGCGGGAGAAGCATGAGCAGTTCTTC. Protein product: CASSQDSRREKHEQFF.

V usage is TRBV5-1 and J usage is TRBJ2-5, with TRBD2 identical over 13 bases. From germline, CDR1 is SGHRS and CDR2 YFSETQ. J gave up 0 bases and V 2 bases, and 1 base lay outside the gene matches. The CDR3 contains 16 residues. CDR3 residues: CASSFTSGGDQETQYF. In nucleotides, the CDR3 is TGCGCCAGCAGCTTCACTAGCGGGGGGGACCAAGAGACCCAGTACTTC.

A few counts support this clonotype. The chain links TRBV20-1 to TRBJ2-7, with a possible D match to TRBD2 (6 bases). Trimming took off 3 bases at V and 2 bases at J, with 14 bases between the two ends. Germline lookup yields CDR1 DFQATT and CDR2 SNEGSKA (reference sequence). The CDR3 has 14 amino acids. The DNA of the CDR3 is TGCAGTGCTAGCCGGGACTCGGGGGCCTACGAGCAGTACTTC. Translated, it gives CSASRDSGAYEQYF.